The T cell receptor beta chain under discussion was sequenced for a study of T cells in Graves' hyperthyroidism and ophthalmopathy. In the study overall: Peripheral blood samples were taken at initial diagnosis, prior to any treatment. Study results and caveats: The model identified upcoming ophthalmopathy a median approximately seven months ahead of onset. Most thyroid-expanded clonotypes above 0.001 were also found in blood.

8.5 to 10 ml of fresh peripheral blood supplied the PBMCs. TCR beta CDR3 regions were amplified from RNA transcripts. The HTBI primer set was used in a first-round RT-PCR of the TCR CDR3. TCRdb independently ran MiXCR on the multiplex PCR reads; one entry per CDR3 protein. The profile shows under 250,000 distinct CDR3 sequences, roughly 22% of them singletons. Germline loops: CDR1 DFQATT, CDR2 SNEGSKA (reference sequence). Trimming removed 1 base at V and 8 bases at J, with 11 bases between. The CDR3 consists of 12 residues. At least ten counts were recorded for this clonotype. The antigen is not known.

The chain is built from TRBV20-1 and TRBJ1-1; TRBD1 is a possible D gene (6 bases). The sample comprised blood. This clonotype was obtained from a woman in her forties with Graves' ophthalmopathy. The CDR3 here is CSARAWTVEAFF. As DNA, the CDR3 is TGCAGTGCTAGAGCCTGGACAGTAGAAGCTTTCTTT.